These 29 T cell receptor beta chains were sequenced from one sample in a study of beta chain features in type 1 diabetes. The entirety of the isolated RNA underwent reverse transcription, so expressed TCRB transcripts were sequenced. Clones were sequenced by immunoSEQ multiplex PCR, and TCRdb holds only the in-frame ones, with some missing. Here the sample spans under 300,000 clones, 27% being singletons. What was sequenced was central memory CD4+ T cells from blood. The receptor set was obtained from a man aged 30 to 45 in good health.

This clone has a handful of counts. The chain uses TRBV7-7 and TRBJ2-1, with 8 bases matching TRBD1. The CDR3 consists of 13 residues. Germline CDR1 SSHAT, CDR2 FNYEAQ (reference sequence). CDR3 residues: CASGTGLLGEQFF. CDR3 in DNA: TGTGCGTCCGGGACAGGACTCCTAGGAGAGCAGTTCTTC.

This clone was seen more than once but under ten times. The genes are TRBV7-2 and TRBJ2-1; D is possibly TRBD2 (5 bases). With 2 bases removed from V and 6 bases from J, the gap between germline ends came to 8 bases. The CDR3 spans 13 residues. Germline V lookup: CDR1 SGHTA, CDR2 FQGNSA. CDR3 in DNA: TGTGCCAGCAGCTTAATAGAGGGCAATGAGCAGTTCTTC. This sequence encodes CASSLIEGNEQFF.

The CDR3 sequence: CASSSGTSIQETQYF. CDR3 coding DNA: TGTGCCAGCAGCTCCGGGACTAGCATCCAAGAGACCCAGTACTTC. This sequence joins TRBV7-9 and TRBJ2-5, with 9 bases aligning to TRBD2. Germline CDR1 SEHNR, CDR2 FQNEAQ (reference sequence). The CDR3 covers 15 residues. Germline trimming cut 4 bases from V and 1 base from J; bases unmatched to any gene: 4.

The genes are TRBV29-1 and TRBJ2-2; D is unresolved. The CDR3 spans 12 residues. In germline, CDR1 is SQVTM, CDR2 ANQGSEA. Trimming removed 1 base at V and 4 bases at J, with 4 bases between. CDR3 DNA sequence: TGCAGCGTTGAAGGGGTCACCGGGGAGCTGTTTTTT. Translation gives CSVEGVTGELFF.

The V and J genes are TRBV19 and TRBJ1-5, with D possibly TRBD1 on 5 matching bases. This CDR3 contains 14 residues. With 6 bases removed from V and 8 bases from J, the gap between germline ends came to 17 bases. Germline-derived CDR1 and CDR2 are LNHDA and SQIVND (reference sequence). The CDR3 sequence: CASRTTASSEPQHF. The CDR3 nucleotides read TGTGCCAGTAGAACGACAGCAAGCAGTGAGCCCCAGCATTTT.

This clone was detected many times. V usage is TRBV14 and J usage is TRBJ2-3; 8 bases are shared with TRBD2. After removal of 4 bases from V and 8 bases from J, the junction contained 11 bases not matched to a gene. Germline loops: CDR1 SGHDN, CDR2 FVKESK. This CDR3 contains 15 residues. CDR3 in DNA: TGTGCCAGCAGCCCACCTTTCACTAGCGGCTCTACGCAGTATTTT. It translates to CASSPPFTSGSTQYF.

This clone was seen a handful of times. This chain uses TRBV29-1 with TRBJ1-2, with D maybe TRBD1 (6 bases). Germline lookup yields CDR1 SQVTM and CDR2 ANQGSEA. CDR3 size: 12 residues. Trimming stripped 4 bases from V and 4 bases from J, with 10 bases between. Here the CDR3 DNA reads TGCAGCGTTGCTACAGGGAGCTATGGCTACACCTTC. It encodes CSVATGSYGYTF. Full variable domain (rest looked up from reference TRBV29-1 and TRBJ1-2): SAVISQKPSRDICQRGTSLTIQCQVDSQVTMMFWYRQQPGQSLTLIATANQGSEATYESGFVIDKFPISRPNLTFSTLTVSNMSPEDSSIYLCSVATGSYGYTFGSGTRLTVV.

The chain joins TRBV7-2 to TRBJ2-1; D ambiguous. The ends were cut back, 1 base at V and 1 base at J, with 8 bases in the middle. Germline values: CDR1 SGHTA, CDR2 FQGNSA. The CDR3 sequence is 15 residues long. The CDR3 DNA reads as TGTGCCAGCAGCTTAGGAGTGGCGTCCTACAATGAGCAGTTCTTC. Its translation: CASSLGVASYNEQFF.

The table lists this clone with a few counts. V gene TRBV7-2 combines with J gene TRBJ2-5; 11 positions agree with TRBD2. CDR3 size: 15 residues. The germline gives CDR1 SGHTA, CDR2 FQGNSA. Trimming took 5 bases from V and 1 from J; bases not matched to a gene: 3. The CDR3 region has the DNA TGTGCCAGCAGCCCTAGCGGGGGGATCCAAGAGACCCAGTACTTC. Its translation: CASSPSGGIQETQYF.

By sample fraction, this clone is medium-sized (0.01 to 0.1%). The chain couples TRBV14 to TRBJ2-3; D is possibly TRBD1 (6 bases). Trimming pared 4 bases from V and 3 bases from J, leaving 17 bases between. Germline V gene sequence: CDR1 SGHDN, CDR2 FVKESK. The length of the CDR3 is 16 residues. The CDR3 loop is CASSLTGTKLTDTQYF. The CDR3 DNA is TGTGCCAGCAGCCTGACCGGGACAAAGCTGACAGATACGCAGTATTTT.

There are a few counts of this clone. This chain joins TRBV1 and TRBJ1-2. TRBV1 is tagged as a pseudogene. The CDR3 runs to 11 residues. CDR3 region: CTSGRSNGYTF. CDR3 DNA sequence: TGCACCAGCGGTCGGTCGAATGGCTACACCTTC.

This clone was seen only a few times. The V gene is TRBV30, the J gene TRBJ2-7, with D possibly matching TRBD2 (6 bases). Germline loops: CDR1 GTSNPN, CDR2 SVGIG (reference sequence). Trimming pared 0 bases from V and 7 bases from J, leaving 7 bases between. The CDR3 length is 11 residues. The CDR3 is CAWSVGGEQYF. CDR3 sequence (DNA): TGTGCCTGGAGTGTGGGGGGTGAGCAGTACTTC.

In its sample, this clone was seen once. J is TRBJ1-1 and V is TRBV5-1; D not resolved. V was cut by 0 bases and J by 1 base, with 7 bases left in between. CDR3 length: 14 residues. The germline gives CDR1 SGHRS, CDR2 YFSETQ. For the CDR3, the DNA is TGCGCCAGCAGCTTGGATGGAAAGAACACTGAAGCTTTCTTT. This codes for CASSLDGKNTEAFF.

This clone occurred a few times. V usage is TRBV20-1 and J usage is TRBJ2-5; no clear D. The CDR3 has 11 residues. Germline loops: CDR1 DFQATT, CDR2 SNEGSKA (reference sequence). V was shortened by 6 bases and J by 3 bases, with 8 bases between the two germline ends. The CDR3, as DNA: TGCAGTGCCACCCTTAAAGAGACCCAGTACTTC. Its translation: CSATLKETQYF.

This clone appeared a few times. The chain combines TRBV30 with TRBJ1-5; 8 nucleotides match TRBD1. The CDR3 spans 15 residues. The germline V gene encodes CDR1 GTSNPN and CDR2 SVGIG (reference sequence). With 3 bases clipped from V and 5 bases from J, the junction kept 9 bases outside the gene matches. CDR3 residues: CAWRHPGTGDQPQHF. DNA of the CDR3: TGTGCCTGGAGGCACCCTGGGACAGGCGATCAGCCCCAGCATTTT. Complete variable domain (other parts from reference TRBV30 and TRBJ1-5): SQTIHQWPATLVQPVGSPLSLECTVEGTSNPNLYWYRQAAGRGLQLLFYSVGIGQISSEVPQNLSASRPQDRQFILSSKKLLLSDSGFYLCAWRHPGTGDQPQHFGDGTRLSIL.

V gene TRBV7-2 combines with J gene TRBJ2-3, with D possibly being TRBD2 (5 bases). Per the germline V gene, CDR1 is SGHTA and CDR2 is FQGNSA. Trimming took off 1 base at V and 1 base at J, with 9 bases between the two ends. The CDR3 covers 15 residues. As DNA, the CDR3 is TGTGCCAGCAGCTTAGAAGCGAGGGGCACAGATACGCAGTATTTT. It specifies CASSLEARGTDTQYF.

This clone showed up just a few times. Other DNA sequences of this sample code for an identical CDR3. The chain is built from TRBV29-1 and TRBJ1-1; D remains ambiguous. V was cut by 6 bases and J by 0 bases, with 11 bases left in between. This CDR3 contains 13 residues. Germline V CDR1 and CDR2: SQVTM, ANQGSEA. The CDR3 region is CSVSGHLNTEAFF. The CDR3 DNA sequence: TGCAGCGTCTCCGGTCATTTGAACACTGAAGCTTTCTTT.

The V call is TRBV9, the J call TRBJ2-2; D is unresolved. Germline lookup yields CDR1 SGDLS and CDR2 YYNGEE. The CDR3 totals 15 residues. Trimming left V 0 bases short and J 2 bases short, with 8 bases between. This chain's CDR3 is CASSVAGSNTGELFF. In DNA, the CDR3 is TGTGCCAGCAGCGTAGCCGGCAGTAACACCGGGGAGCTGTTTTTT.

In regard to this clone: At one of its ends the junction is not consistent with the germline gene, which may arise from a read error. The chain carries TRBV30 and TRBJ1-2; TRBD1 is a possible D gene (5 bases). The CDR3 spans 13 residues. CDR1 and CDR2 from the germline V gene are GTSNPN and SVGIG (reference sequence). CDR3 region: CARSVAGNYGYTF. CDR3 in DNA: TGTGCCAGGAGTGTAGCAGGGAACTATGGCTACACCTTC.

The J gene is TRBJ1-2, the V gene TRBV14; 9 positions agree with TRBD1. Looked up from germline, CDR1 is SGHDN and CDR2 is FVKESK. V lost 3 bases and J lost 8; bases outside the gene matches: 4. The CDR3 consists of 13 residues. CDR3 loop: CASSQGQGYGYTF. The CDR3 nucleotides read TGTGCCAGCAGCCAGGGACAGGGATACGGCTACACCTTC.

The rearrangement joins TRBV11-2 to TRBJ1-5, with D hard to call. Between the trimmed V and J ends, which lost 4 bases and 7 bases, there was a span of 8 bases. The CDR3 consists of 12 residues. Germline loops: CDR1 SGHAT, CDR2 FQNNGV. The chain's CDR3 is CASSSLGQPQHF. CDR3 bases: TGTGCCAGCAGCTCCCTGGGGCAGCCCCAGCATTTT.

This clone was recorded a few times. The chain has TRBV6-1 and TRBJ2-3; a possible D gene is TRBD2 (6 bases). The CDR3 extends over 14 amino acids. The germline V gene has CDR1 MNHNS and CDR2 SASEGT. Trimming took off 6 bases at V and 6 bases at J, with 16 bases between the two ends. The CDR3 reads CASSSGTSVDTQYF. CDR3 DNA sequence: TGTGCCAGCAGCTCCGGGACTTCTGTTGATACGCAGTATTTT.

V and J are TRBV30 and TRBJ1-1; D gene uncertain. Per the germline V gene, CDR1 is GTSNPN and CDR2 is SVGIG (reference sequence). The CDR3 loop spans 13 amino acids. V was trimmed by 0 bases and J by 6 bases, leaving 11 bases between them. CDR3: CAWSVGRAAEAFF. The CDR3 DNA sequence: TGTGCCTGGAGTGTAGGCCGCGCCGCTGAAGCTTTCTTT.

For the CDR3, the DNA is TGTGCCAGCAGCTCAAGCGGGACAAGCTCCTACAATGAGCAGTTCTTC. Translated: CASSSSGTSSYNEQFF. This chain connects TRBV7-6 to TRBJ2-1; D perhaps matches TRBD2 (7 bases). This CDR3 is built from 16 residues. V lost 4 bases and J 0 bases, leaving 13 bases between the germline ends. CDR1 is SGHVS and CDR2 is FNYEAQ in the germline V gene.

To note about this clone: Only one base separates this from a far larger clonotype, so it likely reflects a read error. This same CDR3 is encoded by further DNA sequences in the sample. The chain combines TRBV18 with TRBJ1-5; unclear D gene. V was shortened by 5 bases and J by 1 base, with 9 bases between the two germline ends. This CDR3 contains 14 residues. CDR1 is KGHSH and CDR2 is LQKENI in the germline V gene. The CDR3 coding sequence is TGTGCCAGCTCAGACCGCGGAAGCAATCAGCCCCAGCATTTT. It translates to CASSDRGSNQPQHF.

The genes are TRBV29-1 and TRBJ2-2; the match to TRBD2 covers 7 bases. Per the germline V gene, CDR1 is SQVTM and CDR2 is ANQGSEA. The CDR3 length is 13 residues. V gave up 8 bases and J gave up 5 bases; unmatched junction bases: 8. CDR3 region: CSSSGLGTGELFF. The CDR3 DNA follows: TGCAGCTCCTCCGGACTAGGTACCGGGGAGCTGTTTTTT.

The chain carries TRBV7-6 and TRBJ2-7; the D gene is possibly TRBD1 (6 bases). V lost 4 bases, J lost 5 bases, and 15 bases lay in between. Germline CDR1 is SGHVS and CDR2 is FNYEAQ. This CDR3 is built from 14 residues. The DNA of the CDR3 is TGTGCCAGCAGCTCCCCCTCGACAGGAAACGAGCAGTACTTC. This gives the protein CASSSPSTGNEQYF.

This clone was seen only once. This chain joins TRBV27 and TRBJ2-5, with D possibly TRBD1 on 5 matching bases. CDR1 and CDR2 (germline): MNHEY, SMNVEV (reference sequence). V lost 5 bases to trimming and J lost 3 bases, with 10 bases between them. The CDR3 length is 13 residues. CDR3 in DNA: TGTGCCAGCAGTCCCCGACAGAAAGAGACCCAGTACTTC. Residues: CASSPRQKETQYF.

This clone showed up just a few times. The chain recombines TRBV30 with TRBJ1-2, with D unclear. Germline CDR1 reads GTSNPN; CDR2 reads SVGIG (reference sequence). Trimming stripped 0 bases from V and 6 bases from J, with 8 bases between. This CDR3 has 12 amino acids. CDR3 region: CAWSVVSDGYTF. In DNA form, the CDR3 reads TGTGCCTGGAGTGTGGTTAGCGATGGCTACACCTTC.